Below, 27 T cell receptor beta chains from the same sample are listed, as sequenced in a study of shared clonotypes between healthy human individuals. Generated by immunoSEQ multiplex PCR, the TCRdb table keeps only in-frame clones and is missing some. The sample consists of around 2.5 million clones, roughly 93% of them appearing once. The specimen was naive CD4+ T cells from PBMCs. As to subset: CD45RA+ positively selected. These receptors were taken from a man aged 18 to 29 in good health. Some clones in this sample may be carry-over from other donors' samples.

This clone was detected only a few times. CDR3 in amino acids: CATSGSGFTEAFF. In DNA, the CDR3 is TGTGCCACCAGCGGTAGCGGTTTCACTGAAGCTTTCTTT. The V gene is TRBV15, the J gene TRBJ1-1; D unresolved. Germline CDR1 and CDR2: LNHNV and YYDKDF (reference sequence). CDR3 length equals 13 residues. The V and J ends lost 5 bases and 4 bases respectively, with 11 bases between them. Variable domain in full (rest from reference TRBV15 and TRBJ1-1): DAMVIQNPRYQVTQFGKPVTLSCSQTLNHNVMYWYQQKSSQAPKLLFHYYDKDFNNEADTPDNFQSRRPNTSFCFLDIRSPGLGDTAMYLCATSGSGFTEAFFGQGTRLTVV.

The DNA for the CDR3 is TGTGCCAGCAGCTTGAAGGGACAGGGGCGGTATCAGCCCCAGCATTTT. Translated, it gives CASSLKGQGRYQPQHF. This chain connects TRBV5-8 to TRBJ1-5, with 10 bases matching TRBD1. After removal of 1 base from V and 5 bases from J, the junction contained 6 bases not matched to a gene. This CDR3 is built from 16 residues. The germline V gene has CDR1 SGHTS and CDR2 YDEGEE.

This clone was detected only once. The rearrangement joins TRBV6-5 to TRBJ2-5; 11 bases align to TRBD2. CDR1 and CDR2 from the germline V gene are MNHEY and SVGAGI. This CDR3 comprises 16 residues. V dropped 2 bases and J dropped 7; count of bases not matched to a gene: 9. Here the CDR3 DNA reads TGTGCCAGCAGTTACAAGCTAGCGGGAGGTTTTGGGACCCAGTACTTC. Translating it yields CASSYKLAGGFGTQYF.

This chain links TRBV5-1 with TRBJ2-7; no clear D gene. This CDR3 has 12 residues. Germline V lookup: CDR1 SGHRS, CDR2 YFSETQ. Trimming took 3 bases from V and 7 from J, leaving 11 bases between them. DNA for the CDR3: TGCGCCAGCAGCTCCCAATTGAAGGAGCAGTACTTC. It is translated as CASSSQLKEQYF.

The chain employs TRBV18 and TRBJ1-3, with D maybe TRBD1 (5 bases). V lost 2 bases and J 0 bases, leaving 20 bases between the germline ends. The CDR3 has 19 residues. Looked up from germline, CDR1 is KGHSH and CDR2 is LQKENI. Here the CDR3 DNA reads TGTGCCAGCTCACCATCTTTATTCCGGGACCCTTACTCTGGAAACACCATATATTTT. This sequence encodes CASSPSLFRDPYSGNTIYF.

J is TRBJ2-1 and V is TRBV15; D may be TRBD1 (5 bases). The CDR3 is made up of 15 amino acids. The V end lost 8 bases, the J end lost 0 bases, and 14 bases lay between the germline ends. The germline V gene has CDR1 LNHNV and CDR2 YYDKDF (reference sequence). The CDR3 reads CATGARLDSYNEQFF. DNA of the CDR3: TGTGCCACCGGGGCTAGGCTCGACTCCTACAATGAGCAGTTCTTC.

V usage is TRBV2 and J usage is TRBJ1-4; 7 bases map to TRBD1. The CDR3 contains 13 residues. J gave up 8 bases and V 7 bases, and 7 bases lay outside the gene matches. Germline V CDR1 and CDR2: SNHLY, FYNNEI. This CDR3 reads CASNTGDGEKLFF. The CDR3 DNA is TGTGCCAGCAATACAGGGGACGGGGAAAAACTGTTTTTT.

The chain links TRBV5-1 to TRBJ2-3; 9 bases are a match to TRBD2. CDR1 SGHRS and CDR2 YFSETQ come from the germline V gene. This CDR3 is 18 amino acids long. After removal of 1 base from V and 2 bases from J, the junction contained 11 bases not matched to a gene. The CDR3 loop is CASSLPQGGRAPTDTQYF. CDR3 DNA: TGCGCCAGCAGCTTGCCCCAGGGCGGGAGGGCCCCCACAGATACGCAGTATTTT. Based on the CDR3 plus reference TRBV5-1 and TRBJ2-3, the full variable domain is KAGVTQTPRYLIKTRGQQVTLSCSPISGHRSVSWYQQTPGQGLQFLFEYFSETQRNKGNFPGRFSGRQFSNSRSEMNVSTLELGDSALYLCASSLPQGGRAPTDTQYFGPGTRLTVL.

The chain employs TRBV28 and TRBJ2-2, with 14 positions matching TRBD2. Losses at the gene ends were 4 bases for V and 8 bases for J; bases not matched to a gene: 6. Germline values: CDR1 MDHEN, CDR2 SYDVKM. This CDR3 has 16 amino acids. CDR3 DNA: TGTGCCAGCAGTTCGGGACTAGCGGGAGAGCAGGGGGAGCTGTTTTTT. It translates to CASSSGLAGEQGELFF.

V usage is TRBV9 and J usage is TRBJ1-3; D possibly corresponds to TRBD1 (5 bases). Germline-derived CDR1 and CDR2 are SGDLS and YYNGEE. V shed 3 bases and J shed 0 bases, with 13 bases lying between them. This CDR3 has 16 amino acids. CDR3 amino acids: CASSAPRQPSGNTIYF. The CDR3 region has the DNA TGTGCCAGCAGCGCCCCTCGACAGCCCTCTGGAAACACCATATATTTT. The full variable domain, with the rest looked up from reference TRBV9 and TRBJ1-3, is DSGVTQTPKHLITATGQRVTLRCSPRSGDLSVYWYQQSLDQGLQFLIQYYNGEERAKGNILERFSAQQFPDLHSELNLSSLELGDSALYFCASSAPRQPSGNTIYFGEGSWLTVV.

J is TRBJ2-6 and V is TRBV2, with 8 bases lining up with TRBD1. Germline trimming cut 1 base from V and 0 bases from J; bases unmatched to any gene: 8. The germline V gene has CDR1 SNHLY and CDR2 FYNNEI. There are 19 residues in the CDR3. The DNA for the CDR3 is TGTGCCAGCAGTGAAGTGGTGGGGACAGGCCTCTCTGGGGCCAACGTCCTGACTTTC. Its protein product is CASSEVVGTGLSGANVLTF.

This clone has just one count. The rearrangement joins TRBV19 to TRBJ2-3; 7 nucleotides align to TRBD1. The V gene's germline CDR1 is LNHDA and CDR2 SQIVND (reference sequence). Losses at the gene ends were 5 bases for V and 0 bases for J; bases not matched to a gene: 14. The CDR3 consists of 18 residues. CDR3 region: CASSSGTALTTSTDTQYF. The CDR3 coding sequence is TGTGCCAGTAGTTCTGGGACAGCGCTAACCACTAGCACAGATACGCAGTATTTT. The complete variable domain, with remaining parts taken from reference TRBV19 and TRBJ2-3, reads DGGITQSPKYLFRKEGQNVTLSCEQNLNHDAMYWYRQDPGQGLRLIYYSQIVNDFQKGDIAEGYSVSREKKESFPLTVTSAQKNPTAFYLCASSSGTALTTSTDTQYFGPGTRLTVL.

This rearrangement joins TRBV28 to TRBJ2-7; D is ambiguous. The V end lost 2 bases, the J end lost 3 bases, and 11 bases lay between the germline ends. The CDR3 has 14 amino acids. The germline V gene has CDR1 MDHEN and CDR2 SYDVKM. The CDR3 region has the DNA TGTGCCAGCAGTTTAGGCGGCTCCATCTACGAGCAGTACTTC. Residues: CASSLGGSIYEQYF.

The chain recombines TRBV5-1 with TRBJ2-1; D remains unclear. V lost 4 bases and J lost 12, with 14 bases in between. From germline, CDR1 is SGHRS and CDR2 YFSETQ. This CDR3 is 12 amino acids long. Here the CDR3 reads CASSPTGDWQFF. The CDR3 coding sequence is TGCGCCAGCAGCCCTACTGGGGATTGGCAGTTCTTC.

In this sample, this clone turned up once. The chain recombines TRBV28 with TRBJ1-3, with TRBD1 identical over 9 bases. V shed 5 bases and J 4 bases; nucleotides not matched to a gene: 9. The V gene's germline CDR1 is MDHEN and CDR2 SYDVKM. The CDR3 contains 16 residues. Here the CDR3 DNA reads TGTGCCAGCAGTCAGCCGGGACAGGGTCTGGGAAACACCATATATTTT. Its protein product is CASSQPGQGLGNTIYF.

The chain has TRBV28 and TRBJ2-7; no clear D gene. This CDR3 is built from 13 residues. Trimming took 7 bases from V and 4 from J, leaving 14 bases between them. Per germline, CDR1 MDHEN and CDR2 SYDVKM. CDR3 sequence: CASNFALRYEQYF. CDR3 DNA: TGTGCCAGCAATTTCGCCCTTAGGTACGAGCAGTACTTC.

This rearrangement joins TRBV28 to TRBJ2-1, with a tentative D call TRBD2 (6 bases). The CDR3 consists of 12 residues. Germline values: CDR1 MDHEN, CDR2 SYDVKM. V dropped 5 bases and J dropped 15 bases, with 17 bases sitting between them. This CDR3 reads CASSPGWRVGFF. The CDR3 DNA reads as TGTGCCAGCAGTCCGGGGTGGAGGGTGGGGTTCTTC. The whole variable domain, filled in from reference TRBV28 and TRBJ2-1, reads DVKVTQSSRYLVKRTGEKVFLECVQDMDHENMFWYRQDPGLGLRLIYFSYDVKMKEKGDIPEGYSVSREKKERFSLILESASTNQTSMYLCASSPGWRVGFFGPGTRLTVL.

This clone was counted a few times. The V gene is TRBV9, the J gene TRBJ1-2, with D uncertain. The CDR3 spans 13 residues. CDR1 and CDR2 from the germline V gene are SGDLS and YYNGEE. Trimming pared 0 bases from V and 4 bases from J, leaving 7 bases between. In nucleotides, the CDR3 is TGTGCCAGCAGCGTAGATGCATTCTATGGCTACACCTTC. Encoded protein: CASSVDAFYGYTF. Variable domain in full (rest from reference TRBV9 and TRBJ1-2): DSGVTQTPKHLITATGQRVTLRCSPRSGDLSVYWYQQSLDQGLQFLIQYYNGEERAKGNILERFSAQQFPDLHSELNLSSLELGDSALYFCASSVDAFYGYTFGSGTRLTVV.

The chain has TRBV5-1 and TRBJ1-4; 11 bases are shared with TRBD1. With 1 base clipped from V and 7 bases from J, the junction kept 9 bases outside the gene matches. CDR1 is SGHRS and CDR2 is YFSETQ in the germline V gene. This CDR3 contains 17 residues. DNA for the CDR3: TGCGCCAGCAGCTTGACGACTTCTGGGACAGGGGGTGAAAAACTGTTTTTT. This sequence encodes CASSLTTSGTGGEKLFF.

This clone was seen only a few times. V usage is TRBV29-1 and J usage is TRBJ2-7; D is perhaps TRBD1 (5 bases). The CDR3 is made up of 13 amino acids. Germline CDR1 is SQVTM and CDR2 is ANQGSEA. V lost 3 bases and J 5 bases, leaving 14 bases between the germline ends. The CDR3: CSVDRSGFDEQYF. CDR3 nucleotides: TGCAGCGTTGACCGTTCAGGGTTCGACGAGCAGTACTTC.

The chain joins TRBV5-1 to TRBJ2-3; 7 nucleotides line up with TRBD1. Looked up from germline, CDR1 is SGHRS and CDR2 is YFSETQ. This CDR3 comprises 13 residues. V lost 4 bases to trimming and J lost 4 bases; unmatched junction nucleotides: 3. Written as DNA, the CDR3 is TGCGCCAGCAGCCGGGACAGATCAGATACGCAGTATTTT. Amino acids: CASSRDRSDTQYF.

The chain carries TRBV27 and TRBJ2-1, with 7 bases aligning to TRBD2. V was pared by 5 bases and J by 2 bases, with 3 bases of the junction left unmatched. The CDR3 sequence is 14 residues long. Germline V CDR1 and CDR2: MNHEY, SMNVEV (reference sequence). This chain's CDR3 is CASSEGLPYNEQFF. DNA of the CDR3: TGTGCCAGCAGTGAGGGACTACCCTACAATGAGCAGTTCTTC.

The chain has TRBV9 and TRBJ2-7, with 7 bases matching TRBD1. The germline gives CDR1 SGDLS, CDR2 YYNGEE. Germline trimming cut 4 bases from V and 4 bases from J; bases unmatched to any gene: 11. CDR3 length equals 15 residues. The CDR3 sequence: CASSKRDSHLYEQYF. CDR3 DNA sequence: TGTGCCAGCAGCAAAAGGGACAGCCACTTATACGAGCAGTACTTC.

This clone appeared once. The chain is built from TRBV28 and TRBJ2-7; no reliable D call. Germline lookup yields CDR1 MDHEN and CDR2 SYDVKM. This CDR3 spans 13 amino acids. Between the trimmed V and J ends, which lost 7 bases and 3 bases, there was a span of 13 bases. CDR3 residues: CASTSGGDYEQYF. CDR3 coding DNA: TGTGCCAGCACTTCAGGTGGGGACTACGAGCAGTACTTC.

The J gene is TRBJ1-2, the V gene TRBV5-4, with D unclear. Trimming removed 4 bases from V and 4 bases from J, with 17 bases in between. CDR1 SGHNT and CDR2 YYREEE come from the germline V gene (reference sequence). The CDR3 is 15 residues long. In nucleotides, the CDR3 is TGTGCCAGCAGCGACACGGGCAGAAGTATCTATGGCTACACCTTC. This sequence encodes CASSDTGRSIYGYTF.

The genes are TRBV5-1 and TRBJ1-4; D gene uncertain. V lost 2 bases to trimming and J lost 0 bases, with 11 bases between them. This CDR3 contains 16 residues. CDR1 is SGHRS and CDR2 is YFSETQ in the germline V gene. The CDR3, as DNA: TGCGCCAGCAGCTTTGGGTTATCAGCAACTAATGAAAAACTGTTTTTT. It yields the protein CASSFGLSATNEKLFF.

This clone has a single count. The chain employs TRBV5-6 and TRBJ1-2; D is perhaps TRBD1 (5 bases). Trimming took off 3 bases at V and 1 base at J, with 19 bases between the two ends. The V gene's germline CDR1 is SGHDT and CDR2 YYEEEE. The CDR3 is made up of 17 amino acids. In nucleotides, the CDR3 is TGTGCCAGCAGCTCCTGGGGGGGAGACTTGTTTAACTATGGCTACACCTTC. This sequence encodes CASSSWGGDLFNYGYTF.